The 2 T cell receptor beta chains below come from one sample, sequenced in a study of PD-1 blockade in classical Hodgkin lymphoma. The time point was: cycle 4 day 1 (C4D1), after around six weeks of nivolumab. Patients all relapsed after autologous stem cell transplantation, and there was variation in brentuximab vedotin exposure. Sequencing used immunoSEQ multiplex PCR; TCRdb keeps in-frame clones, though not all of them. The table shows 75,000 to 100,000 clones, with about 92% occurring only once. Sequencing used peripheral blood mononuclear cells (PBMCs), obtained before the fourth cycle of nivolumab. The receptors were gathered from a human donor with classical Hodgkin lymphoma.

Regarding this clone: Germline is not matched at one junction end, which may reflect a read error. V usage is TRBV14 and J usage is TRBJ2-7; no clear D. The CDR3 contains 14 residues. CDR1 and CDR2 (germline): SGHDN, FVKESK. The CDR3 bases are TGTGCCAGCAGCCAAGCCCGTCCCTCCGACGAGCAGTACTTC. It is translated as CASSQARPSDEQYF.

The rearrangement joins TRBV18 to TRBJ2-5; D call uncertain. Trimming left V 2 bases short and J 3 bases short, with 4 bases between. Per germline, CDR1 KGHSH and CDR2 LQKENI. CDR3 length equals 12 residues. CDR3 protein: CASSPAEETQYF. The CDR3 DNA is TGTGCCAGCTCACCAGCGGAAGAGACCCAGTACTTC. The full variable domain, rest sourced from reference TRBV18 and TRBJ2-5, is NAGVMQNPRHLVRRRGQEARLRCSPMKGHSHVYWYRQLPEEGLKFMVYLQKENIIDESGMPKERFSAEFPKEGPSILRIQQVVRGDSAAYFCASSPAEETQYFGPGTRLLVL.